This T cell receptor beta chain was recorded in a study of T cells expressing NK-cell markers. In the study overall: One of eight sequenced donors was HCMV-seronegative; the other seven were seropositive.

The CDR3 covers 17 residues. In germline, CDR1 is MNHEY, CDR2 SVGEGT. Study observations and caveats: Also leading the CD3+CD56-NKG2C+ fraction in a handful of donors were these clonotypes. As a fraction of CD8+ T cells, dominant NKG2C+ clonotypes reached about 1.0-7.0% in six donors.

It was by 5'RACE template switching with UMIs that TCR beta cDNA was made. From its re-call of the 5' RACE reads, TCRdb lists each CDR3 protein once, without DNA. This sample's table reports some 460,000 distinct CDR3 sequences. As regards this clonotype: Its antigen is undetermined.

Specimen: blood T cells: a sorted CD56 or NKG2C T cell subset, CD4+ or CD8+ T cells, or bulk PBMC T cells (not recorded which). V is TRBV6-2 or TRBV6-3 and J is TRBJ1-5; checking the TCRdb D call of TRBD1 is not possible without DNA. The clonotype originates from a woman aged 50 to 60 in good health. CDR3 region: CASSYVFGDGGNQPQHF.